The subject of this entry is one T cell receptor beta chain. As yet, its antigen is unknown. The CDR3 spans 15 residues. The trim removed 5 bases at V and 8 bases at J, leaving 14 bases unmatched. This entry comes from a study of early T cells in non-severe SARS-CoV-2 infection. Study outcomes and limitations: VDJdb matches were skewed toward anti-spike CD8 T cell responses.

Molecules of cDNA were individually given unique molecular identifiers that were attached to them. TCRdb called the 5' RACE reads again in MiXCR, with one record for every CDR3 protein. The sample records roughly 60,000 distinct CDR3 sequences, around 11% being singletons. The chain joins TRBV12-3 or TRBV12-4 to TRBJ1-2; 7 nucleotides align to TRBD1. The sample was whole blood, taken at baseline. This TCR came from an adult who was a healthcare worker with PCR-confirmed SARS-CoV-2 infection or an uninfected control (not recorded which). CDR3 nucleotides: TGTGCCAGCAGTCCTTCTCCCGGGACAGCGGACGGCTACACCTTC. It encodes CASSPSPGTADGYTF.